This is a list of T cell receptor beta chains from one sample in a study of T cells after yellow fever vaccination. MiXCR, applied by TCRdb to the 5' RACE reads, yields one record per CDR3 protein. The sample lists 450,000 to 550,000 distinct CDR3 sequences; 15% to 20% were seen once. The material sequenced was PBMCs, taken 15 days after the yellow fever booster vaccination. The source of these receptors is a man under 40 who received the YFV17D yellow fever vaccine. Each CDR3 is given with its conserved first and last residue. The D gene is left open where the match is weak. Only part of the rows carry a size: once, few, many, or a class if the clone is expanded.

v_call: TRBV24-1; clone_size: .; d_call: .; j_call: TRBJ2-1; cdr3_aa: CATSDSQGSYNEQFF
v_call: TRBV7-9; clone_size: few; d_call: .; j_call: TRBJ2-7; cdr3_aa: CASSFTPSISPYEQYF
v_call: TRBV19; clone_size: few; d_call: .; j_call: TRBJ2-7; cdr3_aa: CASSIEGRVQSSYEQYF
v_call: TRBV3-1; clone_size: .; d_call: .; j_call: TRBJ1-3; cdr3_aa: CASSQDFAIGNTIYF
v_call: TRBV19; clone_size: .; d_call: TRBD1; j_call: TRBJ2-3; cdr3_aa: CATTSGDRRTDTQYF
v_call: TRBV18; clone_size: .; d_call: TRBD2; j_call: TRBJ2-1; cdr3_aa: CASSPPRGLAGASSYNEQFF
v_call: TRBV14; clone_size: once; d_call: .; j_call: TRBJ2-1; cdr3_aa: CASSQESFEYNEQFF
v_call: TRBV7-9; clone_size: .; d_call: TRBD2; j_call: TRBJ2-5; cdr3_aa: CASSLGTAGGLQETQYF
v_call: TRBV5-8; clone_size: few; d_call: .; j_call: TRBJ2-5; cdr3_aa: CASSAGLNVGFETQYF
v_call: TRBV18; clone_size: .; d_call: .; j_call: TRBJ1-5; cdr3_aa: CASSLHHGRQPQHF
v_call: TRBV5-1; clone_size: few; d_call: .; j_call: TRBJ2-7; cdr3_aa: CASSSSRTYEQYF
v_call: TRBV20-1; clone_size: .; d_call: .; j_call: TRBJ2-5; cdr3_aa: CSAITGSSQETQYF
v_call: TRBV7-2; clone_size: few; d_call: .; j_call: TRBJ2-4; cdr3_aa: CASSLAVDTKNIQYF
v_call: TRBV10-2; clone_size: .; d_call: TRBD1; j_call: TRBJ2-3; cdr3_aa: CASSDQDRVFTYTQYF
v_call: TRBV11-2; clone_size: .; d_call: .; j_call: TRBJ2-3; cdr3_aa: CASSLGPRSSLARVDTQYF
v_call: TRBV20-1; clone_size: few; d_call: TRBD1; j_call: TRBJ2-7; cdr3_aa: CSARIGTAYEQYF
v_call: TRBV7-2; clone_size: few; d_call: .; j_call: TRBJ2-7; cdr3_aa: CASKPAGVNYEQYF
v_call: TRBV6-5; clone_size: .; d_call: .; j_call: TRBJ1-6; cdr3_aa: CASSYSQGYNSPLHF
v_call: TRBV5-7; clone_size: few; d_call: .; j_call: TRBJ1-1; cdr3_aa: CASSLSASLFVAFF
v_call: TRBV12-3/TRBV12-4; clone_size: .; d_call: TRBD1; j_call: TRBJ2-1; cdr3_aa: CASTTDRVNEQFF
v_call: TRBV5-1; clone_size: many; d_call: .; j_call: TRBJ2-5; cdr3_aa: CASSTGQKETQYF
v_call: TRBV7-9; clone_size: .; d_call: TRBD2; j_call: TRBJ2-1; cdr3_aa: CASSQPTSGNSYNEQFF
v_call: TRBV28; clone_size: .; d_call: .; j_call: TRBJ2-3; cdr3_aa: CASSLQGNTDTQYF
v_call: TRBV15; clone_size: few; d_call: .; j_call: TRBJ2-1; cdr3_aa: CATSRASANNNEQFF
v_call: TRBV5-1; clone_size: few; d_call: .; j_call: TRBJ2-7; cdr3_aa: CASSLVQAGGEQYF
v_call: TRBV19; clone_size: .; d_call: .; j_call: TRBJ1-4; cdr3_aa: CASSIDPGSEKLFF
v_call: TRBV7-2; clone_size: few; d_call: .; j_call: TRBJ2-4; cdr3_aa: CASSVGTAKNIQYF
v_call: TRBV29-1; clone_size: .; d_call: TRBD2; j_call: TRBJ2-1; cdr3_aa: CSVGAGGPVEQFF
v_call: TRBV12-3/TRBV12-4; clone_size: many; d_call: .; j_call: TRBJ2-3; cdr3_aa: CASSWLYGSDTQYF
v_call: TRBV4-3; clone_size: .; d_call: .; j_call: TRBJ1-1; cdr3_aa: CASSQGGRGGDTEAFF
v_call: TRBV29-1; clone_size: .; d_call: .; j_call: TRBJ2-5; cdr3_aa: CSAAANREETQYF
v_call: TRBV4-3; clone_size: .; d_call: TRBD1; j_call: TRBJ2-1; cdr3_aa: CASSPLGAGGENEQFF
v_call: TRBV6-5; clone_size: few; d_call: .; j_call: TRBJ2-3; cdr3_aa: CASSYSKAADTQYF
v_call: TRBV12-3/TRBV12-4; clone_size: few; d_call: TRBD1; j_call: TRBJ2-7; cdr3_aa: CASRAGQGHGEQYF
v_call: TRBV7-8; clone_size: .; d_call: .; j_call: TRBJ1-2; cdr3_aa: CASSLVRGAPGYTF
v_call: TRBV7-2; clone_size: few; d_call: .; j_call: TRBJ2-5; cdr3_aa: CASSQQRETQYF
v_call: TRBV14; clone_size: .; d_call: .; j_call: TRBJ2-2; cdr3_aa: CASSQDQRELFF
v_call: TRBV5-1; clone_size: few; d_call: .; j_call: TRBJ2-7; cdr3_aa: CASTSFAYEQYF
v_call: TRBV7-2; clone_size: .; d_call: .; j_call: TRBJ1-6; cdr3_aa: CASSVPGHSPLHF
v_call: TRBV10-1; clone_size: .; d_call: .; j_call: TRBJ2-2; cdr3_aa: CASSDRQTGELFF
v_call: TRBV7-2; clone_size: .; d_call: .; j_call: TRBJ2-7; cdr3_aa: CASSPRRDSFYEQYF
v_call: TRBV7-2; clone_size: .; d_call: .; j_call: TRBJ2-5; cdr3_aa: CASSSKGHQETQYF